This TCR beta chain was observed in a study of T-cell reconstitution after alpha-beta-depleted transplantation in children. At least ten counts were recorded for this clonotype. Library preparation (for TCRbeta) was performed with unique molecular identifiers. TCRdb used MiXCR to reprocess the PCR reads, holding one entry per CDR3 protein. The repertoire holds a few hundred thousand distinct CDR3 sequences, around 12% seen once, with roughly 5.4% in the top ten. Germline lookup yields CDR1 MNHEY and CDR2 SMNVEV (reference sequence). V was clipped by 7 bases and J by 0 bases, with 15 bases between them. The CDR3 runs 15 residues.

The receptor's source is a human donor who donated a stem cell graft to a child with combined immunodeficiency. This rearrangement joins TRBV27 to TRBJ1-1, with a weak D call TRBD1 (5 bases). The source material was PBMCs from the stem cell graft donor, sampled from the stem cell graft. CDR3 amino acids: CASITHRDLNTEAFF. CDR3 coding DNA: TGTGCCAGCATCACCCACCGGGACTTGAACACTGAAGCTTTCTTT.